This is a list of T cell receptor beta chains from one sample in a study of Ad26.COV2.S vaccination and SARS-CoV-2 variants. TCRdb's copy holds only in-frame clones and misses some; the assay was immunoSEQ multiplex PCR. The sample shows about 480,000 clones, approximately 90% of them seen only once. The source material was peripheral blood, sampled in a trial of Ad26.COV2.S vaccine versus placebo. Receptors originate from a person aged 18-65 years who received the Ad26.COV2.S COVID-19 vaccine or a placebo. Each CDR3 is given with its conserved first and last residue. The D gene is left open where the match is weak. Some rows have no size entry. The others give once, few or many, or a class for an expanded clone.

>TRBV19|TRBJ1-1|-|-
TGTGCCAGTTTGGACAAGTCGAACACTGAAGCTTTCTTT
CASLDKSNTEAFF
>TRBV14|TRBJ2-1|-|TRBD2
TGTGCCAGCAGTCAAATAGCGGGAGCGGTTGAGCAGTTCTTC
CASSQIAGAVEQFF
>TRBV7-2|TRBJ1-5|-|TRBD1
TGTGCCAGCAGCGCGAACAGGGGGGGCAATCAGCCCCAGCATTTT
CASSANRGGNQPQHF
>TRBV29-1|TRBJ2-7|-|-
TGCAGCGTTGACAACTCCTACGAGCAGTACTTC
CSVDNSYEQYF
>TRBV28|TRBJ2-7|once|-
TGTGCCACCATGCGGGACACCTCCTACGAGCAGTACTTC
CATMRDTSYEQYF
>TRBV5-5|TRBJ1-1|-|TRBD1
TGTGCCAGCAGCTCGGAGGACAGGGGGACCACTGAAGCTTTCTTT
CASSSEDRGTTEAFF
>TRBV28|TRBJ2-7|-|-
TGTGCCAGCAGTCCCGGGCGGGGGCAGTACTTC
CASSPGRGQYF
>TRBV15|TRBJ1-1|-|-
TGTGCCACCAGCAGCCGGGGCCGACCCACTGAAGCTTTCTTT
CATSSRGRPTEAFF
>TRBV6-5|TRBJ2-2|-|-
TGTGCCAGCACGTCGGCGGTTAACACCGGGGAGCTGTTTTTT
CASTSAVNTGELFF
>TRBV29-1|TRBJ2-3|once|-
TGCAGCGTTGATCTGGTCGCGGATACGCAGTATTTT
CSVDLVADTQYF
>TRBV30|TRBJ1-3|-|-
TGTGCCTGGAGCATCTCTGGAAACACCATATATTTT
CAWSISGNTIYF
>TRBV7-8|TRBJ2-7|-|TRBD1
TGTGCCAGCAGCTCAAGACCCGGGACAGGGGTGTCCGAGCAGTACTTC
CASSSRPGTGVSEQYF
>TRBV2|TRBJ1-2|-|-
TGTGCCAGCAGTGAAAGTCAGGATGGCTACACCTTC
CASSESQDGYTF
>TRBV25-1|TRBJ1-4|-|-
TGTGCCAGCTTTTATGAAAAACTGTTTTTT
CASFYEKLFF
>TRBV5-6|TRBJ1-4|-|-
TGTGCCAGCACCCTCTTCAAAACAGTGGCTAATGAAAAACTGTTTTTT
CASTLFKTVANEKLFF
>TRBV5-6|TRBJ2-7|-|-
TGTGCCAGCAGCCGGGACCTTGGAAACTACGAGCAGTACTTC
CASSRDLGNYEQYF
>TRBV30|TRBJ1-2|-|-
TGTGCCTGGAAGTCAAACTATGATGGCTACACCTTC
CAWKSNYDGYTF
>TRBV19|TRBJ1-1|-|-
TGTGCCAGTAGTAATTGGGGCAGGGAGAGCCGTAGCACTGAAGCTTTCTTT
CASSNWGRESRSTEAFF
>TRBV15|TRBJ2-1|-|-
TGTGCCACCAGCACGGGCGTCGGGGGCGTTTTAGATGAGCAGTTCTTC
CATSTGVGGVLDEQFF
>TRBV6-6|TRBJ1-2|few|TRBD1
TGTGCCAGCAGTATCCAGGGGGCTAACTATGGCTACACCTTC
CASSIQGANYGYTF
>TRBV27|TRBJ2-3|-|-
TGTGCCAGCAGTTTTTCACGGGGATCCACAGATACGCAGTATTTT
CASSFSRGSTDTQYF
>TRBV19|TRBJ2-7|-|-
TGTGCCAGTAGCGCCACATCCGCCTCCTACGAGCAGTACTTC
CASSATSASYEQYF